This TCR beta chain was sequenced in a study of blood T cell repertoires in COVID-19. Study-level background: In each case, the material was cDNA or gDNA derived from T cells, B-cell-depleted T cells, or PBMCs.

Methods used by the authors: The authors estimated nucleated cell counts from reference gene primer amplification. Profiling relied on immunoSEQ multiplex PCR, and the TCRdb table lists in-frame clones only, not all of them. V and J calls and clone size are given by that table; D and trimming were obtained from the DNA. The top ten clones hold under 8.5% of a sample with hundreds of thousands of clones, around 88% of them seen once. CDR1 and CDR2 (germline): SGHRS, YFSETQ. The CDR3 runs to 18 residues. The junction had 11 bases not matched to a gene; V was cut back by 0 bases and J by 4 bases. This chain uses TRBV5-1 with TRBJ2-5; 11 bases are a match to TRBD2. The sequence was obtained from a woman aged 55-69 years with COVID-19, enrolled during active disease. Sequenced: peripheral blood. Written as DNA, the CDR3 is TGCGCCAGCAGCTTGGTATTAGCGGGGGGGCCTAGTGGAGAGACCCAGTACTTC. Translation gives CASSLVLAGGPSGETQYF.